Listed below are T cell receptor beta chains from one sample, sequenced in a study of CD8+ T cells in alopecia areata. The table came from immunoSEQ multiplex PCR; TCRdb's copy has only in-frame clones and leaves some out. The sample carries around 190,000 clones, 64% recorded once. Material: CD4+ T cells sorted from blood, obtained at week 4, from a patient treated with tofacitinib. The receptors originated from a human donor with alopecia areata. CDR3s include the opening cysteine and the closing phenylalanine or tryptophan. D genes are given only for firm matches.

V gene	J gene	D gene	CDR3 protein
TRBV25-1	TRBJ1-6	NA	CASGLTGYSPLHF
TRBV4-2	TRBJ2-7	TRBD2	CASSQQASSGGSSYEQYF
TRBV15	TRBJ1-5	TRBD1	CATSRGHRGESNQPQHF
TRBV7-9	TRBJ2-1	NA	CASSSPRKSRPSYNEQFF
TRBV29-1	TRBJ1-1	TRBD1	CSVDRGLDTEAFF
TRBV27	TRBJ2-1	TRBD1	CASSLSGQGARNEQFF
TRBV30	TRBJ1-1	TRBD1	CAWSAYRGLVSNTEAFF
TRBV9	TRBJ1-6	TRBD1	CASSPWGTGNRLLHF
TRBV9	TRBJ2-2	TRBD1	CASGQGANTGELFF
TRBV5-1	TRBJ2-7	NA	CATRLSHSSYEQYF
TRBV29-1	TRBJ2-1	NA	CSVGKESGEQFF
TRBV5-6	TRBJ2-5	TRBD2	CASSSIRFSGRLQETQYF
TRBV19	TRBJ1-2	NA	CASSLLEGNNYGYTF
TRBV18	TRBJ1-4	NA	CASSPRMDEKLFF
TRBV5-1	TRBJ2-5	NA	CASSSDRPETQYF
TRBV6-5	TRBJ2-7	NA	CASSQVGEQYF
TRBV4-3	TRBJ1-2	TRBD1	CASSPAPATGALGDGYTF
TRBV30	TRBJ1-3	NA	CAWSAKRTFMGNTIYF
TRBV23-1	TRBJ2-7	NA	CASSPNAPGCPYEQYF
TRBV10-2	TRBJ2-7	NA	CASSVLPPAYEQYF
TRBV30	TRBJ2-5	NA	CAWSRDRETQYF
TRBV4-1	TRBJ2-6	NA	CASSQTDGSGANVLTF
TRBV29-1	TRBJ1-2	TRBD1	CSVGTDTNYGYTF
TRBV29-1	TRBJ2-3	NA	CSVGRGLMIGTDTQYF
TRBV5-1	TRBJ1-1	NA	CASSLEGGYTEAFF
TRBV30	TRBJ2-1	NA	CAWTAAGPRLEQFF
TRBV2	TRBJ2-7	NA	CASRRVNEQYF
TRBV5-1	TRBJ2-1	NA	CASSFRGHNEQFF
TRBV7-8	TRBJ2-3	NA	CASSFIAEARTDTQYF
TRBV5-1	TRBJ2-2	TRBD2	CASSSRSSGGYTGELFF
TRBV5-4	TRBJ2-2	NA	CASSGVANTGELFF
TRBV20-1	TRBJ2-5	NA	CSAPRRETQYF
TRBV29-1	TRBJ2-3	NA	CSFAVEDTQYF
TRBV30	TRBJ1-2	NA	CAWRLQGDYGYTF
TRBV7-9	TRBJ1-6	NA	CASSSVFNSPLHF
TRBV5-8	TRBJ2-1	TRBD1	CASSWVLTTGNNEQFF
TRBV6-6	TRBJ2-7	TRBD1	CASSGQGSNYEQYF
TRBV10-3	TRBJ2-2	NA	CAISESPDTGELFF
TRBV25-1	TRBJ2-1	NA	CASSESVGEQFF
TRBV5-1	TRBJ2-3	TRBD2	CASSFEVAGGTDTQYF
TRBV5-6	TRBJ1-1	NA	CASSPGISNTEAFF
TRBV6-1	TRBJ1-6	NA	CASSQVIGGKGSPLHF
TRBV9	TRBJ1-6	NA	CASSVATTGSPLHF
TRBV7-2	TRBJ2-2	TRBD2	CASSSTSGTNTGELFF
TRBV29-1	TRBJ1-1	NA	CSARVPGAEAFF
TRBV29-1	TRBJ1-1	NA	CSVTLGGSFAEAFF
TRBV2	TRBJ1-6	TRBD1	CASSARDSIPLHF
TRBV30	TRBJ1-2	NA	CAWSVLARNYGYTF
TRBV18	TRBJ1-5	NA	CASSPSRDQPQHF
TRBV5-1	TRBJ2-3	NA	CASSSFDGALGDTQYF
TRBV5-1	TRBJ1-5	NA	CASSLVGSSNQPQHF
TRBV23-1	TRBJ2-3	NA	CASDITRGWGTDTQYF
TRBV7-2	TRBJ1-6	NA	CASSIGQSSNSPLHF
TRBV4-1	TRBJ2-1	NA	CASSPLGGGSYNEQFF
TRBV30	TRBJ1-2	TRBD1	CAWSVPGQGNYGYTF
TRBV28	TRBJ1-5	NA	CASSFRMQPQHF
TRBV5-4	TRBJ1-2	NA	CASSSRQSANYGYTF